This section outlines one T cell receptor beta chain sequence together with its context. CDR3 length: 15 amino acids. V lost 5 bases to trimming and J lost 1 base, with 12 bases between them. Germline-derived CDR1 and CDR2 are SGHVS and FQNEAQ. Assay used: immunoSEQ multiplex PCR; TCRdb lists only in-frame clones, some missing. The profile covers some 48,000 clones, with approximately 95% appearing a single time and roughly a tenth taken by the ten largest. The TCR was taken from a man in his forties with rheumatoid arthritis. Sequencing input: PBMCs. V and J are TRBV7-8 and TRBJ2-1; no reliable D call. CDR3 nucleotide sequence: TGTGCCAGCAGCCGGAAGGGTAGGTCCTACAATGAGCAGTTCTTC. Its protein is CASSRKGRSYNEQFF. Full variable domain (outside the CDR3, taken from reference TRBV7-8 and TRBJ2-1): GAGVSQSPRYKVAKRGQDVALRCDPISGHVSLFWYQQALGQGPEFLTYFQNEAQLDKSGLPSDRFFAERPEGSVSTLKIQRTQQEDSAVYLCASSRKGRSYNEQFFGPGTRLTVL.